Shown below are 27 T cell receptor beta chains from a single sample sequenced in a study of radiotherapy plus CTLA-4 blockade in lung cancer. Clones were sequenced by immunoSEQ multiplex PCR, and TCRdb holds only the in-frame ones, with some missing. The sample contains roughly 32,000 clones, roughly 70% of which appear only once. Sequenced here: peripheral blood, sampled from a patient treated with radiotherapy plus ipilimumab. These receptors were collected from a human donor with non-small cell lung cancer who had stable disease on radiotherapy plus ipilimumab.

This chain joins TRBV4-1 and TRBJ1-2, with TRBD1 matching over 10 bases. Germline CDR1 is MGHRA and CDR2 is YSYEKL. This CDR3 comprises 16 residues. V was pared by 3 bases and J by 5 bases, with 9 bases of the junction left unmatched. The CDR3 region has the DNA TGCGCCAGCAGCCAGGTTTCGGGACAGGGGCAATATGGCTACACCTTC. It translates to CASSQVSGQGQYGYTF.

CDR3 sequence: CASSSGSSYEQYF. DNA for the CDR3: TGTGCCAGCAGCAGTGGCAGCTCCTACGAGCAGTACTTC. The chain links TRBV11-2 to TRBJ2-7; the D is unclear. Trimming removed 5 bases at V and 0 bases at J, with 8 bases between. CDR3 length: 13 residues. In germline, CDR1 is SGHAT, CDR2 FQNNGV.

The V call is TRBV5-1, the J call TRBJ1-4, with D unclear. This CDR3 has 13 amino acids. Germline CDR1 and CDR2: SGHRS and YFSETQ. The V end was cut by 2 bases, the J end by 8 bases, with 10 bases between. DNA for the CDR3: TGCGCCAGCAGCTTCGGGGTGGGAGAAAAACTGTTTTTT. Encoded protein: CASSFGVGEKLFF.

The gene calls are TRBV29-1 and TRBJ1-1; 9 nucleotides line up with TRBD1. Germline V gene data show CDR1 as SQVTM and CDR2 as ANQGSEA. This CDR3 contains 17 residues. Losses at the gene ends were 5 bases for V and 0 bases for J; bases not matched to a gene: 13. CDR3 sequence: CSVKFGQGMLMNTEAFF. The CDR3 region has the DNA TGCAGCGTTAAGTTTGGACAGGGGATGTTGATGAACACTGAAGCTTTCTTT. Based on the CDR3 plus reference TRBV29-1 and TRBJ1-1, the full variable domain is SAVISQKPSRDICQRGTSLTIQCQVDSQVTMMFWYRQQPGQSLTLIATANQGSEATYESGFVIDKFPISRPNLTFSTLTVSNMSPEDSSIYLCSVKFGQGMLMNTEAFFGQGTRLTVV.

The chain carries TRBV19 and TRBJ2-7; 8 nucleotides match TRBD1. The V and J ends lost 3 bases and 4 bases, in that order; junction bases with no gene match: 2. The CDR3 contains 13 residues. Germline V gives CDR1 LNHDA, CDR2 SQIVND (reference sequence). Here the CDR3 reads CASSMGQVYEQYF. The CDR3 coding sequence is TGTGCCAGTAGTATGGGACAGGTTTACGAGCAGTACTTC.

This clone was observed a few times. The rearrangement links TRBV5-1 to TRBJ2-5, with 12 bases fitting TRBD2. The CDR3 is 16 amino acids. V dropped 0 bases and J dropped 3; count of bases not matched to a gene: 3. Germline values: CDR1 SGHRS, CDR2 YFSETQ. As DNA, the CDR3 is TGCGCCAGCAGCTTGGAACTAGCGGGAGGAAAAGAGACCCAGTACTTC. Translating it yields CASSLELAGGKETQYF.

This clone was observed many times. The chain uses TRBV6-5 and TRBJ2-5, with D hard to call. Trimming removed 6 bases at V and 3 bases at J, with 11 bases between. The CDR3 contains 13 residues. The germline V gene encodes CDR1 MNHEY and CDR2 SVGAGI. The CDR3 protein is CASRAVGKETQYF. The CDR3 region has the DNA TGTGCCAGCAGGGCAGTAGGGAAAGAGACCCAGTACTTC.

This chain connects TRBV10-3 to TRBJ2-5; a weak D match, TRBD1 (5 bases). The CDR3 has 14 residues. Trimming shortened V by 4 bases and J by 2 bases, and 11 bases separated the two germline ends. The germline CDR1 and CDR2 sequences are ENHRY and SYGVKD. The CDR3, as DNA: TGTGCCATCAGTGGGTGGCGGACACAAGAGACCCAGTACTTC. As protein: CAISGWRTQETQYF.

The V call is TRBV27, the J call TRBJ2-1; 7 bases are shared with TRBD1. CDR1 and CDR2 (germline): MNHEY, SMNVEV (reference sequence). V lost 3 bases to trimming and J lost 7 bases; unmatched junction nucleotides: 12. The CDR3 extends over 16 amino acids. CDR3 nucleotides: TGTGCCAGCAGTTTGAGAACCGGGACAGCACAGAATGAGCAGTTCTTC. Residues: CASSLRTGTAQNEQFF.

This clone is labeled as medium-sized. The V call is TRBV28, the J call TRBJ2-5; tentatively, D is TRBD1 or TRBD2 (5 bases each). V shed 6 bases and J shed 5 bases, with 19 bases lying between them. The germline V gene encodes CDR1 MDHEN and CDR2 SYDVKM. CDR3 length: 15 residues. The CDR3 loop is CASSRTGTPEETQYF. CDR3 bases: TGTGCCAGCAGCAGAACCGGGACCCCAGAGGAGACCCAGTACTTC.

This chain links TRBV5-6 with TRBJ2-5; 10 bases line up with TRBD1. The J call may be mistaken, given a closer DNA end match to TRBJ2-7. Germline V gene lookup returns CDR1 SGHDT and CDR2 YYEEEE. The CDR3 is made up of 15 amino acids. The CDR3 DNA reads as TGTGCCAGCAGCCCGGACAGGGGGTTTTCCTACGAGCAGTACTTC. It yields the protein CASSPDRGFSYEQYF.

The chain carries TRBV19 and TRBJ1-2; possibly TRBD1 for D (6 bases). The CDR3 loop spans 16 amino acids. CDR1 and CDR2 from the germline V gene are LNHDA and SQIVND (reference sequence). Trimming took 6 bases from V and 2 from J, leaving 19 bases between them. The CDR3 sequence: CASRPGQKGENYGYTF. CDR3 DNA: TGTGCCAGTAGGCCGGGACAAAAGGGGGAAAACTATGGCTACACCTTC.

This clone was seen only a few times. This sequence joins TRBV10-2 and TRBJ2-7; D unclear. The CDR3 has 11 residues. V was pared by 3 bases and J by 2 bases, with 2 bases between. In germline, CDR1 is WSHSY, CDR2 SAAADI. CDR3 bases: TGCGCCAGCAGTGACACCTACGAGCAGTACTTC. This translates into CASSDTYEQYF.

The chain joins TRBV5-6 to TRBJ1-2; D gene ambiguous. Germline loops: CDR1 SGHDT, CDR2 YYEEEE. This CDR3 contains 11 residues. Between the trimmed V and J ends, which lost 7 bases and 8 bases, there was a span of 12 bases. CDR3 nucleotides: TGTGCCAGCGCCTTCTTAGGAGGCTACACCTTC. It yields the protein CASAFLGGYTF.

This clone is labeled medium-sized (0.01 to 0.1%). The J gene is TRBJ1-5, the V gene TRBV4-2; D ambiguous. The CDR3 extends over 13 amino acids. Germline V gene lookup returns CDR1 LGHNA and CDR2 YNFKEQ. Trimming took 0 bases from V and 9 from J, leaving 9 bases between them. The CDR3, as DNA: TGTGCCAGCAGCCAAGATCTAGTAGGGCCCCAGCATTTT. Protein: CASSQDLVGPQHF.

J is TRBJ2-7 and V is TRBV11-2; D call uncertain. V gave up 3 bases and J gave up 0 bases, with 6 bases separating them. Germline V gene sequence: CDR1 SGHAT, CDR2 FQNNGV. The CDR3 runs to 13 residues. This CDR3 is CASSFRVSYEQYF. In DNA form, the CDR3 reads TGTGCCAGCAGCTTTAGGGTCTCCTACGAGCAGTACTTC. The full variable domain, with the rest looked up from reference TRBV11-2 and TRBJ2-7, is EAGVAQSPRYKIIEKRQSVAFWCNPISGHATLYWYQQILGQGPKLLIQFQNNGVVDDSQLPKDRFSAERLKGVDSTLKIQPAKLEDSAVYLCASSFRVSYEQYFGPGTRLTVT.

This chain uses TRBV6-5 with TRBJ1-4, with D tentatively TRBD1 (5 bases). Trimming cost V 2 bases and J 11 bases, with 15 bases left between them. Looked up from germline, CDR1 is MNHEY and CDR2 is SVGAGI. The CDR3 runs to 14 residues. CDR3 DNA: TGTGCCAGCAGTTACCGGGACGCCGCCCGGAAACTGTTTTTT. This encodes CASSYRDAARKLFF.

The J gene is TRBJ2-5, the V gene TRBV19; 7 bases are a match to TRBD2. CDR3 length: 14 residues. The V and J ends lost 5 bases and 3 bases, in that order; junction bases with no gene match: 6. Germline CDR1 reads LNHDA; CDR2 reads SQIVND (reference sequence). This CDR3 reads CASSRTSPKETQYF. The CDR3 coding sequence is TGTGCCAGTAGTCGGACTAGTCCTAAAGAGACCCAGTACTTC.

The V and J genes are TRBV4-2 and TRBJ2-6, with D unclear. Between the trimmed V and J ends, which lost 0 bases and 0 bases, there was a span of 15 bases. This CDR3 is 19 amino acids long. Per the germline V gene, CDR1 is LGHNA and CDR2 is YNFKEQ. The CDR3 here is CASSQDQRVGNSGANVLTF. The CDR3 DNA follows: TGTGCCAGCAGCCAAGATCAAAGGGTAGGCAACTCTGGGGCCAACGTCCTGACTTTC.

The genes are TRBV25-1 and TRBJ1-1, with D hard to call. CDR1 is MGHDK and CDR2 is SYGVNS in the germline V gene. V was cut by 1 base and J by 1 base, with 10 bases left in between. CDR3 size: 15 residues. The CDR3 nucleotides read TGTGCCAGCAGTGAATTATGGGCGAAGAACACTGAAGCTTTCTTT. It specifies CASSELWAKNTEAFF.

The rearrangement uses TRBV6-1 and TRBJ2-3; TRBD1 is a possible D gene (5 bases). CDR1 is MNHNS, CDR2 SASEGT, per germline. The CDR3 is made up of 14 amino acids. Between the trimmed V and J ends, which lost 8 bases and 4 bases, there was a span of 16 bases. CDR3 DNA: TGTGCCAGCTCCCGGGTTGGGGCCTCAGATACGCAGTATTTT. Amino acid sequence: CASSRVGASDTQYF.

This sequence joins TRBV6-1 and TRBJ1-2; D gene unclear. CDR3 length equals 13 residues. V was clipped by 4 bases and J by 3 bases, with 9 bases between them. From germline, CDR1 is MNHNS and CDR2 SASEGT. CDR3 in DNA: TGTGCCAGCAGTGGTCCTCCGGACTATGGCTACACCTTC. It translates to CASSGPPDYGYTF.

V gene TRBV6-1 combines with J gene TRBJ1-2, with TRBD1 matching over 12 bases. Germline-derived CDR1 and CDR2 are MNHNS and SASEGT. The CDR3 is 15 amino acids. V shed 7 bases and J 7 bases; nucleotides not matched to a gene: 10. The CDR3 protein is CASMRTGQGAGGYTF. CDR3 bases: TGTGCCAGCATGAGGACGGGACAGGGGGCAGGTGGCTACACCTTC.

This clone came up a few times. The gene calls are TRBV28 and TRBJ1-5, with D uncertain. From germline, CDR1 is MDHEN and CDR2 SYDVKM. V lost 2 bases to trimming and J lost 9 bases, with 8 bases between them. CDR3 length: 12 amino acids. The CDR3 reads CASSLPQGPQHF. The CDR3 DNA sequence: TGTGCCAGCAGTTTACCCCAAGGGCCCCAGCATTTT.

The chain recombines TRBV28 with TRBJ2-1; TRBD2 matches at 9 bases. The CDR3 sequence is 15 residues long. CDR1 and CDR2 from the germline V gene are MDHEN and SYDVKM. Losses at the gene ends were 6 bases for V and 0 bases for J; bases not matched to a gene: 3. The CDR3 DNA reads TGTGCCAGCAGCCGTAGCGGGAGCTCCTACAATGAGCAGTTCTTC. It encodes CASSRSGSSYNEQFF.

The chain has TRBV4-3 and TRBJ2-2, with a weak D call TRBD1 (6 bases). The CDR3 totals 14 residues. The germline CDR1 and CDR2 sequences are LGHNA and YSLEER. V was pared by 5 bases and J by 5 bases, with 12 bases between. The CDR3 nucleotides are TGCGCCAGCAGCGCACAGGGTTTGACCGGGGAGCTGTTTTTT. It codes for CASSAQGLTGELFF.

The genes are TRBV27 and TRBJ2-7; D may correspond to TRBD1 or TRBD2 (7 bases each). Germline loops: CDR1 MNHEY, CDR2 SMNVEV (reference sequence). The length of the CDR3 is 14 residues. V was cut by 2 bases and J by 5 bases, with 13 bases left in between. As DNA, the CDR3 is TGTGCCAGCAGTTTAAGGGGAGGGGGCGACGAGCAGTACTTC. It encodes CASSLRGGGDEQYF.